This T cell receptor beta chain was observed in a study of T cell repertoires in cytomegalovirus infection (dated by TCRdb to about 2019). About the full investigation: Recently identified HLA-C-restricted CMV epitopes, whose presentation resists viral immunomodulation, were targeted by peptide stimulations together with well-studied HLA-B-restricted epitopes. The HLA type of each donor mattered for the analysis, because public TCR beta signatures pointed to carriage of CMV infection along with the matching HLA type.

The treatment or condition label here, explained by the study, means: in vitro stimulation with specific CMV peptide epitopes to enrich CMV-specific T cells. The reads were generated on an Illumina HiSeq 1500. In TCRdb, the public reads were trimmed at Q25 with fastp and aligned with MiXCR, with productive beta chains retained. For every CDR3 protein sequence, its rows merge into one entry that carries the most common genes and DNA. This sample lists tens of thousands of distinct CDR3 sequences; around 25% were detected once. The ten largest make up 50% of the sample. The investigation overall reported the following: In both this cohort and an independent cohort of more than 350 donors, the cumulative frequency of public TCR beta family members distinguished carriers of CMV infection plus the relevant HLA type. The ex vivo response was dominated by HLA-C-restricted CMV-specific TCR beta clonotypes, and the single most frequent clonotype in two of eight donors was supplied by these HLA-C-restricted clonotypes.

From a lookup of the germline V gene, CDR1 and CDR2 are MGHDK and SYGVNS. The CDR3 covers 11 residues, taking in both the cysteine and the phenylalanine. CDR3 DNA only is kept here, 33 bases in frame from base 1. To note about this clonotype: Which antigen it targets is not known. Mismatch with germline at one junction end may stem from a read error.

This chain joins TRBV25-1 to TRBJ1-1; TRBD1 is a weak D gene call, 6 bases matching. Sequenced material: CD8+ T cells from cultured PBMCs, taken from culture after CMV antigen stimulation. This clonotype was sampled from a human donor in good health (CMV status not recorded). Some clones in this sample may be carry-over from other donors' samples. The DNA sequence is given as TGTGCCAGCAGTGCAGGGGTAGAAGCTTACTTT. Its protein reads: CASSAGVEAYF.